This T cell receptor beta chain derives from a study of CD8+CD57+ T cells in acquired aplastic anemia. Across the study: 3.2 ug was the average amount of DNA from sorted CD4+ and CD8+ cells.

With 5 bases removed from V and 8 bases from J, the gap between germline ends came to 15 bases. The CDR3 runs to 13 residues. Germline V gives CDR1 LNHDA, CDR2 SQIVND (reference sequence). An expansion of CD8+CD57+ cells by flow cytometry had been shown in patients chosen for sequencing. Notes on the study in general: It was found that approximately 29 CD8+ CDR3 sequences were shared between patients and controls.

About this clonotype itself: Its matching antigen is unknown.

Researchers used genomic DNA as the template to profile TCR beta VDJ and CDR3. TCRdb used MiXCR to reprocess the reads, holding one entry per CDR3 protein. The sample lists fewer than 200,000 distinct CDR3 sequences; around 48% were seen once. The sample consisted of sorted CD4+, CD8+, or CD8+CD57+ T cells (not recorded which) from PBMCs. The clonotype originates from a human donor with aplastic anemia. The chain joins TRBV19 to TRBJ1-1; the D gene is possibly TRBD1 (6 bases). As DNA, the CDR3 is TGTGCCAGTAGTTCGACAGGTTTCTTAGAAGCTTTCTTT. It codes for CASSSTGFLEAFF. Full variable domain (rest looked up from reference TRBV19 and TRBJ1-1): DGGITQSPKYLFRKEGQNVTLSCEQNLNHDAMYWYRQDPGQGLRLIYYSQIVNDFQKGDIAEGYSVSREKKESFPLTVTSAQKNPTAFYLCASSSTGFLEAFFGQGTRLTVV.